A selection of T cell receptor beta chains follows, all from one sample in a study of response to subunit inactivated influenza vaccine. Each CDR3 protein gets one entry after TCRdb re-called the RT-PCR reads with MiXCR. Among approximately 700,000 distinct CDR3 sequences listed, about 15% were seen once. This specimen was PBMCs from blood, taken roughly 2 weeks before vaccination. Receptors were obtained from a man aged 50 to 60 who received an inactivated influenza vaccine. CDR3s include the opening cysteine and the closing phenylalanine or tryptophan. A D gene is named only where the DNA matches it firmly. Not every row has a clone size; where given, it reads once, few, many or a size class.

j_call clone_size d_call v_call cdr3_nt cdr3_aa
TRBJ2-5 NA NA TRBV28 TGTGCCAGCAGTTCGGGTATGATCCGACAAGAGACCCAGTACTTC CASSSGMIRQETQYF
TRBJ1-1 many NA TRBV27 TGTGCCAGCAGTTTATCGATGGGGACTGAAGCTTTCTTT CASSLSMGTEAFF
TRBJ2-1 few NA TRBV5-1 TGCGCCAGCACCCGGTGGGGGCAGGACACTCAAGATGAGCAGTTCTTC CASTRWGQDTQDEQFF
TRBJ2-7 NA TRBD2 TRBV5-5 TGTGCCAGCAGCCCTGGGACTAGCGGGGACGCGAGCTCCTACGAGCAGTACTTC CASSPGTSGDASSYEQYF
TRBJ2-3 NA TRBD2 TRBV3-1 TGTGCCAGCAGCCAAATGGGAGTTAGCGGGGGAGTCACAGATACGCAGTATTTT CASSQMGVSGGVTDTQYF
TRBJ2-1 NA NA TRBV24-1 TGTGCCACCAGTGATTTGCATTCAGCGGGCATCTCCTACAATGAGCAGTTCTTC CATSDLHSAGISYNEQFF
TRBJ2-7 few NA TRBV4-1 TGCGCCAGCAGCCAAGGCATCGGGGGCGACCGGGAGCAGTACTTC CASSQGIGGDREQYF
TRBJ2-2 NA NA TRBV30 TGTGCCTGGAGTGTACTTTCGAACACCGGGGAGCTGTTTTTT CAWSVLSNTGELFF
TRBJ2-2 few NA TRBV20-1 TGCAGTGCTAGAGATATCACGAACACCGGGGAGCTGTTTTTT CSARDITNTGELFF
TRBJ2-3 NA TRBD1 TRBV28 TGTGCCAGCAGTTCCCCCGGACAGGAAGGCACAGATACGCAGTATTTT CASSSPGQEGTDTQYF
TRBJ1-1 few NA TRBV30 TGTGCCTGGGAGGGGGGAGTGAACACTGAAGCTTTCTTT CAWEGGVNTEAFF
TRBJ2-5 NA NA TRBV2 TGTGCCAGCGGAGGAAGTGGATGGGAGACCCAGTACTTC CASGGSGWETQYF
TRBJ2-7 NA NA TRBV6-5 TGTGCCAGCAGTTACTCTAGGGGGAACTCCTACGAGCAGTACTTC CASSYSRGNSYEQYF
TRBJ2-1 few NA TRBV5-6 TGTGCCAGCATCGGGTGGGGTAACAATGAGCAGTTCTTC CASIGWGNNEQFF
TRBJ2-7 NA TRBD2 TRBV5-5 TGTGCCAGCAGCTTGGCGGGGGGAACCAGGGACGAGCAGTACTTC CASSLAGGTRDEQYF
TRBJ2-7 NA NA TRBV20-1 TGCAGTGCTATGTCCAGCCCCTACGAGCAGTACTTC CSAMSSPYEQYF
TRBJ2-5 few TRBD2 TRBV7-3 TGTGCCAGCAGCTTACTCGGGGGGCAAGAGACCCAGTACTTC CASSLLGGQETQYF
TRBJ1-4 NA NA TRBV5-1 TGCGCCAGCAGCTTGTCGGATCCCAGAAATGAAAAACTGTTTTTT CASSLSDPRNEKLFF
TRBJ2-7 NA TRBD1 TRBV7-2 TGTGCCAGCAGCTTAGCCGGCAGGGGGACGGGGAAGTACTTC CASSLAGRGTGKYF
TRBJ2-3 NA NA TRBV5-1 TGCGCCAGCAGGATTCTAGCGACTAGCACAGATACGCAGTATTTT CASRILATSTDTQYF
TRBJ2-1 NA TRBD2 TRBV5-4 TGTGCCAGCAGCTTGGGGGGGGCGACTAGCGGGAACGAGCAGTTCTTC CASSLGGATSGNEQFF
TRBJ2-1 many NA TRBV12-3/TRBV12-4 TGTGCCAGCAATCGTAACAGGGCTGGTGAGCAGTTCTTC CASNRNRAGEQFF
TRBJ1-6 once TRBD1 TRBV20-1 TGCAGTGCTATTCCCATTACGGGACAGGGTAGGAATTCACCCCTCCACTTT CSAIPITGQGRNSPLHF